A single sample gave rise to the 17 T cell receptor beta chains below, sequenced in a study of cytomegalovirus exposure and HLA in healthy donors. Primers included in the PCR were 60 Vbeta and 13 Jbeta primers. Repertoires were generated with immunoSEQ multiplex PCR, while TCRdb's copy carries only in-frame clones and drops some. The profile covers about 130,000 clones, with 75% to 90% appearing a single time and 1% taken by the ten largest. The specimen was PBMCs. These receptors originate from a middle-aged man in good health and CMV-seronegative.

The rearrangement joins TRBV27 to TRBJ2-3; 16 bases map to TRBD2. The CDR3 is 17 amino acids. J lost 6 bases, V lost 2 bases, and 5 bases had no gene match. Germline V CDR1 and CDR2: MNHEY, SMNVEV (reference sequence). DNA of the CDR3: TGTGCCAGCAGTTTAGGGAGGGGACTAGCGGGAGGGGATACGCAGTATTTT. It yields the protein CASSLGRGLAGGDTQYF.

The rearrangement links TRBV7-2 to TRBJ2-1, with 12 positions matching TRBD1. V gave up 2 bases and J gave up 9 bases; unmatched junction bases: 11. CDR3 size: 17 residues. Germline values: CDR1 SGHTA, CDR2 FQGNSA. CDR3 region: CASSLPGQGQGAVEQFF. The CDR3 DNA is TGTGCCAGCAGCTTACCTGGCCAGGGACAGGGGGCTGTTGAGCAGTTCTTC.

In its sample, this clone was seen a few times. The J gene is TRBJ1-1, the V gene TRBV5-1; no firm D call. The CDR3 runs 14 residues. Germline CDR1 SGHRS, CDR2 YFSETQ. Trimming left V 4 bases short and J 5 bases short, with 15 bases between. The CDR3 DNA reads as TGCGCCAGCAGCACAGTCGGACGAGGGACTGAAGCTTTCTTT. Protein product: CASSTVGRGTEAFF. Full variable domain (missing parts from reference TRBV5-1 and TRBJ1-1): KAGVTQTPRYLIKTRGQQVTLSCSPISGHRSVSWYQQTPGQGLQFLFEYFSETQRNKGNFPGRFSGRQFSNSRSEMNVSTLELGDSALYLCASSTVGRGTEAFFGQGTRLTVV.

This clone was seen a handful of times. This rearrangement joins TRBV7-2 to TRBJ2-7; tentative D call: TRBD2 (5 bases). In germline, CDR1 is SGHTA, CDR2 FQGNSA. With 5 bases removed from V and 5 bases from J, the gap between germline ends came to 16 bases. CDR3 length equals 14 residues. The DNA of the CDR3 is TGTGCCAGCAGCAAACAAGGACTGGGTAACGAGCAGTACTTC. Encoded protein: CASSKQGLGNEQYF.

The count of this clone is one. The chain couples TRBV10-3 to TRBJ2-3; the D gene is possibly TRBD2 (6 bases). The CDR3 spans 14 residues. Trimming shortened V by 6 bases and J by 1 base, and 11 bases separated the two germline ends. The germline V gene encodes CDR1 ENHRY and CDR2 SYGVKD. In nucleotides, the CDR3 is TGTGCCATCAGGGGGGTAGCGGGCACAGATACGCAGTATTTT. This gives the protein CAIRGVAGTDTQYF.

The chain carries TRBV19 and TRBJ1-1; 8 bases fit TRBD1. The CDR3 has 13 residues. Trimming removed 5 bases from V and 7 bases from J; junction bases left unmatched: 6. Germline-derived CDR1 and CDR2 are LNHDA and SQIVND (reference sequence). The CDR3 DNA reads TGTGCCAGTAGTCAGGTTGGACAGGGTGAAGCTTTCTTT. Its translation: CASSQVGQGEAFF.

This clone was observed a single time. V gene TRBV7-9 combines with J gene TRBJ2-3; possible D gene TRBD2, 5 bases. Per germline, CDR1 SEHNR and CDR2 FQNEAQ (reference sequence). The CDR3 loop spans 13 amino acids. The ends were cut back, 2 bases at V and 5 bases at J, with 8 bases in the middle. CDR3 sequence reads: CASSLTGRDTQYF. CDR3 sequence (DNA): TGTGCCAGCAGCTTAACTGGGAGAGATACGCAGTATTTT.

The chain uses TRBV11-2 and TRBJ2-3, with TRBD1 as a possible D gene (5 bases). V was cut by 1 base and J by 2 bases, with 7 bases left in between. Germline assignment: CDR1 SGHAT and CDR2 FQNNGV. The CDR3 has 14 amino acids. The CDR3 reads CASSLGQITDTQYF. DNA of the CDR3: TGTGCCAGCAGCTTAGGACAGATCACAGATACGCAGTATTTT.

The rearrangement uses TRBV5-1 and TRBJ1-4, with 10 bases that match TRBD1. Germline V gene lookup returns CDR1 SGHRS and CDR2 YFSETQ. V shed 4 bases, J shed 7 bases, and the junction held 13 bases outside the gene matches. The CDR3 has 17 amino acids. CDR3 protein: CASSLNARQGASEKLFF. CDR3 sequence (DNA): TGCGCCAGCAGCCTAAACGCCAGACAGGGGGCGAGTGAAAAACTGTTTTTT.

The genes are TRBV19 and TRBJ1-4; weak D call: TRBD1 (6 bases). The V end was cut by 4 bases, the J end by 8 bases, with 11 bases between. CDR3 length: 13 residues. In germline, CDR1 is LNHDA, CDR2 SQIVND (reference sequence). The CDR3 DNA is TGTGCCAGTAGTACCGTGACAGGCGAAAAACTGTTTTTT. Translated: CASSTVTGEKLFF. Combining the CDR3 with reference TRBV19 and TRBJ1-4 gives the whole variable domain DGGITQSPKYLFRKEGQNVTLSCEQNLNHDAMYWYRQDPGQGLRLIYYSQIVNDFQKGDIAEGYSVSREKKESFPLTVTSAQKNPTAFYLCASSTVTGEKLFFGSGTQLSVL.

The chain is built from TRBV28 and TRBJ2-3, with D tentatively TRBD2 (6 bases). The V and J ends lost 4 bases and 6 bases respectively, with 14 bases between them. The CDR3 is made up of 14 amino acids. The germline V gene has CDR1 MDHEN and CDR2 SYDVKM. The DNA for the CDR3 is TGTGCCAGCAGTTCGGCGGGATCGGTTGATACGCAGTATTTT. This encodes CASSSAGSVDTQYF.

This clone has only one observation. The chain recombines TRBV28 with TRBJ1-2, with D perhaps TRBD1 (6 bases). The CDR3 is 13 residues long. Germline V gives CDR1 MDHEN, CDR2 SYDVKM. Trimming removed 6 bases from V and 8 bases from J, with 16 bases in between. CDR3 DNA: TGTGCCAGCAGCCCTGGACAGTACGGGGGCTACACCTTC. This encodes CASSPGQYGGYTF.

The chain uses TRBV5-8 and TRBJ2-5, with 14 bases aligning to TRBD2. The CDR3 covers 19 residues. Germline V CDR1 and CDR2: SGHTS, YDEGEE. The V and J ends lost 4 bases and 5 bases, in that order; junction bases with no gene match: 16. The DNA of the CDR3 is TGTGCCAGCAGCCGGGGACTAGCGGGAGCGGCGGGCCCAGGGGAGACCCAGTACTTC. The encoded protein is CASSRGLAGAAGPGETQYF.

In DNA, the CDR3 is TGCGCCAGCAGCTTGGCGAGGGAGCAGTACTTC. This gives the protein CASSLAREQYF. The gene calls are TRBV5-1 and TRBJ2-7, with unresolved D. CDR3 length: 11 amino acids. CDR1 is SGHRS and CDR2 is YFSETQ in the germline V gene. Trimming took off 0 bases at V and 7 bases at J, with 5 bases between the two ends.

J is TRBJ2-2 and V is TRBV10-3; possible D gene TRBD1, 5 bases. V lost 11 bases and J 5 bases, leaving 18 bases between the germline ends. Germline V gene lookup returns CDR1 ENHRY and CDR2 SYGVKD. This CDR3 spans 14 amino acids. The CDR3 bases are TGTGCCGCCCGAACTGACAGAACAACCGGGGAGCTGTTTTTT. This gives the protein CAARTDRTTGELFF.

The chain employs TRBV7-9 and TRBJ2-6; D perhaps matches TRBD2 (5 bases). Germline V gene data show CDR1 as SEHNR and CDR2 as FQNEAQ (reference sequence). The CDR3 spans 13 residues. V gave up 1 base and J gave up 9 bases, with 7 bases separating them. The CDR3 loop is CASSLVEGNVLTF. The CDR3 DNA is TGTGCCAGCAGCTTAGTAGAGGGCAACGTCCTGACTTTC.

This chain joins TRBV28 and TRBJ1-2; D gene unclear. This CDR3 spans 13 amino acids. CDR1 is MDHEN and CDR2 is SYDVKM in the germline V gene. Trimming removed 6 bases at V and 7 bases at J, with 15 bases between. CDR3 DNA sequence: TGTGCCAGCAGAAACGGCGGTGCTGGTGGCTACACCTTC. It codes for CASRNGGAGGYTF.